The sequence of this TCR beta chain was determined in a study of Ad26.COV2.S vaccination and SARS-CoV-2 variants. Study-level information: Ad26.COV2.S was injected intramuscularly once or twice, 56 days apart.

Study-level points and caveats: Individuals receiving vaccine had higher spike-specific TCR breadth than placebo recipients did. Responses of T cells in total may have been underestimated by the TCR breadth and depth analyses.

The CDR3 spans 12 residues. The V end was cut by 3 bases, the J end by 8 bases, with 10 bases between. Treatment in this sample: over 15 received Ad26.COV2.S at low or high dose, single or two shots; several received placebo; per-sample allocation not given. Day 63 after the first injection of vaccine or placebo was the sampling time. Boston provided a donor who was an adult aged 18-55 years. Using immunoSEQ multiplex PCR, the repertoire was profiled, and TCRdb retains in-frame clones only, with some absent. The table has about 350,000 clones, less than 90% seen once. About this clone itself: Its antigen is not known.

The clonotype comes from a person aged 18-60 years who received the Ad26.COV2.S COVID-19 vaccine or a placebo. V usage is TRBV12-3 or TRBV12-4 and J usage is TRBJ1-2; no reliable D call. The material was peripheral blood, obtained in a trial of Ad26.COV2.S vaccine versus placebo. The CDR3: CASSFGQQGYTF. The DNA of the CDR3 is TGTGCCAGCAGTTTCGGTCAGCAAGGCTACACCTTC.